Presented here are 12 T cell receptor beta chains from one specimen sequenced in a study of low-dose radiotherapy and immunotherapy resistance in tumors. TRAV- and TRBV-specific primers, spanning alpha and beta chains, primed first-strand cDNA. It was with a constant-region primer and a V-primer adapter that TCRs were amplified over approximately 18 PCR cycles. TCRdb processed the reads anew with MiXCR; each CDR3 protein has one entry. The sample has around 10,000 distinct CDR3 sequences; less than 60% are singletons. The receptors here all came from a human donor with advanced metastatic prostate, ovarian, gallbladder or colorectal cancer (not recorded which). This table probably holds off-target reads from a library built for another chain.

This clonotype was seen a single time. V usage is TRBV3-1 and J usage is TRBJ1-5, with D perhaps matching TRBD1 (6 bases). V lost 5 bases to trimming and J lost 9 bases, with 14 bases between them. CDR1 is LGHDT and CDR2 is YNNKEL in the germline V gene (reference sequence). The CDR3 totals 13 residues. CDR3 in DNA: TGTGCCAGCAGCATGACAGGTTGGGGGCCCCAGCATTTT. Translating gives CASSMTGWGPQHF.

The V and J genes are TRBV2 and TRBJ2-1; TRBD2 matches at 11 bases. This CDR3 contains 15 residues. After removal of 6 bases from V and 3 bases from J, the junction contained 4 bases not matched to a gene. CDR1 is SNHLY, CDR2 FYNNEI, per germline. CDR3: CASRVGLAGYNEQFF. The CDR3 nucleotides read TGTGCCAGCAGGGTAGGACTAGCGGGCTACAATGAGCAGTTCTTC.

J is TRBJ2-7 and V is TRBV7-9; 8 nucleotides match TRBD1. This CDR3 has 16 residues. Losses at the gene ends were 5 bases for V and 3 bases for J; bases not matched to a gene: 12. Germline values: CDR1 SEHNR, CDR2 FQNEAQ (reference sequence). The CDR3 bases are TGTGCCAGCAGCGCTGGACAGGGCCGGAACATCTACGAGCAGTACTTC. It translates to CASSAGQGRNIYEQYF.

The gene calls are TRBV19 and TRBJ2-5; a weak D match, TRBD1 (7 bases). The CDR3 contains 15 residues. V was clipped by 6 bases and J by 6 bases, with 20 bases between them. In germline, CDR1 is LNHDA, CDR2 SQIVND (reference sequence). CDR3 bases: TGTGCCAGTAGCCCGGACGGAGGGGGCGGGAAGACCCAGTACTTC. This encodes CASSPDGGGGKTQYF.

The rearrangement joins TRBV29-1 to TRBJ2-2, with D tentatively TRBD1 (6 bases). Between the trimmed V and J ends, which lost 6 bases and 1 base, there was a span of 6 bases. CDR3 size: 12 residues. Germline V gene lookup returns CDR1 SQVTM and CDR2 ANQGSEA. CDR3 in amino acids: CSVQGNTGELFF. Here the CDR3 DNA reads TGCAGCGTACAGGGGAACACCGGGGAGCTGTTTTTT.

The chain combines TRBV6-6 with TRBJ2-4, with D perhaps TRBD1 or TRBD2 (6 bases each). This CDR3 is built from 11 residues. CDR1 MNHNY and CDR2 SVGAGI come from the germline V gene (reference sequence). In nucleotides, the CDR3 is TGTTCTCAGGGGACTCAAAACATTCAGTACTTC. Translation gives CSQGTQNIQYF.

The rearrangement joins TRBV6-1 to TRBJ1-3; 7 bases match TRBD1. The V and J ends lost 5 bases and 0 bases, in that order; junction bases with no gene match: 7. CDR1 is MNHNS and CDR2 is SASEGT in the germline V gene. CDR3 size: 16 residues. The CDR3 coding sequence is TGTGCCAGCAGTTACCCAGGGGGGAACTCTGGAAACACCATATATTTT. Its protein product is CASSYPGGNSGNTIYF.

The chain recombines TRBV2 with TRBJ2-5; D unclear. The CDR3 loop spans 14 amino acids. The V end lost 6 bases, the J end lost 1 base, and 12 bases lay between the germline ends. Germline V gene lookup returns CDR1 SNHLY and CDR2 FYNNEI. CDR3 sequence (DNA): TGTGCCAGCAGGGCCGGCGGCATCCAAGAGACCCAGTACTTC. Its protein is CASRAGGIQETQYF.

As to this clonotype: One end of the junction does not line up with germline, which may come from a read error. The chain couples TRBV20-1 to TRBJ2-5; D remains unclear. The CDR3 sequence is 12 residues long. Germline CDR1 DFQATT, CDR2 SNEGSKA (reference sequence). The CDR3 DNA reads TGCAGTGCTAGAGATTCCACCGCAGCTCAGGACTTC. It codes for CSARDSTAAQDF.

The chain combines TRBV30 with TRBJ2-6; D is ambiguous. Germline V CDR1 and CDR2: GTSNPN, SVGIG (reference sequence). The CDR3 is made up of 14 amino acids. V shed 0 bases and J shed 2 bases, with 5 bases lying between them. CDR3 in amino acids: CAWSVVPGANVLTF. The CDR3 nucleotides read TGTGCCTGGAGTGTAGTCCCTGGGGCCAACGTCCTGACTTTC.

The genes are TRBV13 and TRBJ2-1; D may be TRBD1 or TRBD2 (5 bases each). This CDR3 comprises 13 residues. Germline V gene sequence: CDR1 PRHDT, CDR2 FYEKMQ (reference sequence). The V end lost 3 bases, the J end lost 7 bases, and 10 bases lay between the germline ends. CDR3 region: CASSLGVANEQFF. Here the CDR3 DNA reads TGTGCCAGCAGCTTGGGGGTGGCGAATGAGCAGTTCTTC.

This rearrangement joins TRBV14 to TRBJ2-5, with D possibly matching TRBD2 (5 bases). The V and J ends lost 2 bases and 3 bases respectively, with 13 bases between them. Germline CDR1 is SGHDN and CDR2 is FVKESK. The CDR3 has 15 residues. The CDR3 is CASSQTTGFKETQYF. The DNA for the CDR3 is TGTGCCAGCAGCCAAACGACGGGATTTAAAGAGACCCAGTACTTC.